The 2 T cell receptor beta chains given below trace back to one sample, sequenced in a study of cytomegalovirus exposure and HLA in healthy donors. The repertoire was sequenced with immunoSEQ multiplex PCR; TCRdb's copy has only in-frame clones and lacks some. This sample has about 260,000 clones, with roughly 87% found just once. Sequencing was carried out using PBMCs. These receptors all stem from a woman aged 25 to 39 in good health and CMV-seronegative.

The rearrangement links TRBV30 to TRBJ2-7, with 11 bases that match TRBD2. The CDR3 consists of 15 residues. In germline, CDR1 is GTSNPN, CDR2 SVGIG (reference sequence). V lost 2 bases and J lost 6; bases outside the gene matches: 9. The CDR3 DNA follows: TGTGCCTGGAGTAGCTTAGCGGGAGGGCTAGGCGAGCAGTACTTC. Its protein is CAWSSLAGGLGEQYF.

This clone was recorded only once. A junction end diverges from the germline sequence, so it may reflect a read error. The rearrangement joins TRBV7-2 to TRBJ2-1; TRBD2 might be the D (6 bases). The CDR3 spans 13 residues. In germline, CDR1 is SGHTA, CDR2 FQGNSA. Written as DNA, the CDR3 is TGTGCCAGCAGTTCCAACCCAGGCGGGAATGAGGTCTTC. This translates into CASSSNPGGNEVF.